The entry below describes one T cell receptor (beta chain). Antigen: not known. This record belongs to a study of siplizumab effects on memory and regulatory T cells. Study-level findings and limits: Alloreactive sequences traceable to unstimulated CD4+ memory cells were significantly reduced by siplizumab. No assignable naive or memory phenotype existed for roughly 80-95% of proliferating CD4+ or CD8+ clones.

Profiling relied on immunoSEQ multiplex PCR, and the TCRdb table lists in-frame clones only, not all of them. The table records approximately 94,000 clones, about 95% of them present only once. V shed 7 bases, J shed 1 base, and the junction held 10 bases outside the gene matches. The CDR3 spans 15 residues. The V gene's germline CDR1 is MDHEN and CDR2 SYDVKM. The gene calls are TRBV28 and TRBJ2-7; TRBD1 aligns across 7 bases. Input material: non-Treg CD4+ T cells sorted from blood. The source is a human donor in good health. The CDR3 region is CASTSTGLVSYEQYF. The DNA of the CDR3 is TGTGCCAGCACCTCGACAGGGTTAGTATCCTACGAGCAGTACTTC.